Below are 8 T cell receptor beta chains sequenced from a single sample in a study of blood T cell repertoires in COVID-19. The protocol was immunoSEQ multiplex PCR, while the TCRdb copy is restricted to in-frame clones and leaves out a portion. This repertoire shows around 100,000 clones, about four fifths found once; its top ten account for approximately 6.7%. The source material was peripheral blood. Every receptor here comes from a man aged 60 to 69 with acute or convalescent COVID-19.

A note on this clone: Since a much larger clone is just one base distant, this may be a read error. The chain joins TRBV2 to TRBJ1-5; TRBD1 matches at 9 bases. The CDR3 contains 13 residues. J lost 5 bases, V lost 5 bases, and 1 base had no gene match. The germline CDR1 and CDR2 sequences are SNHLY and FYNNEI. The CDR3: CASSRQGDQPQHF. The CDR3 DNA follows: TGTGCCAGCAGTCGACAGGGGGATCAGCCCCAGCATTTT.

The chain employs TRBV6-5 and TRBJ1-1; D gene uncertain. The germline V gene encodes CDR1 MNHEY and CDR2 SVGAGI. The V end lost 6 bases, the J end lost 1 base, and 9 bases lay between the germline ends. The CDR3 contains 13 residues. The chain's CDR3 is CASSIGPNTEAFF. The CDR3 nucleotides are TGTGCCAGCAGCATTGGGCCGAACACTGAAGCTTTCTTT.

The DNA for the CDR3 is TGCAGCGTTCGGGGGCGGGGGTCCTACAATGAGCAGTTCTTC. Amino acids: CSVRGRGSYNEQFF. V is TRBV29-1 and J is TRBJ2-1, with TRBD2 as a possible D gene (7 bases). In germline, CDR1 is SQVTM, CDR2 ANQGSEA. V shed 5 bases and J shed 1 base, with 12 bases lying between them. The CDR3 has 14 residues.

V is TRBV29-1 and J is TRBJ2-7; 7 bases fit TRBD1. CDR1 is SQVTM and CDR2 is ANQGSEA in the germline V gene. V gave up 5 bases and J gave up 5 bases; unmatched junction bases: 3. The CDR3 has 11 amino acids. This CDR3 reads CSVPDRHEQYF. The CDR3 nucleotides read TGCAGCGTTCCGGACAGGCACGAGCAGTACTTC.

The gene calls are TRBV5-5 and TRBJ2-1, with TRBD2 identical over 11 bases. The J segment lost 4 bases and the V segment lost 5 bases, leaving 5 bases of the junction unmatched. Germline CDR1 reads SGHKS; CDR2 reads YYEKEE (reference sequence). The CDR3 contains 15 residues. This CDR3 is CASRPTSGGYNEQFF. The CDR3 DNA is TGTGCCAGCAGGCCAACTAGCGGGGGTTACAATGAGCAGTTCTTC.

This chain's CDR3 is CASSPKSGNTIYF. The DNA for the CDR3 is TGTGCCAGCAGTCCAAAATCTGGAAACACCATATATTTT. V and J are TRBV6-2 or TRBV6-3 and TRBJ1-3; D unclear. V lost 5 bases, J lost 1 base, and 6 bases lay in between. This CDR3 has 13 residues. Germline lookup yields CDR1 MNHEY and CDR2 SVGEGT.

This clone appeared once. J is TRBJ1-5 and V is TRBV30, with D possibly being TRBD1 (6 bases). Germline V gives CDR1 GTSNPN, CDR2 SVGIG (reference sequence). Trimming cost V 2 bases and J 6 bases, with 14 bases left between them. The CDR3 length is 14 residues. The CDR3: CAWSFAMGAQPQHF. CDR3 in DNA: TGTGCCTGGAGTTTTGCCATGGGGGCTCAGCCCCAGCATTTT.

The rearrangement uses TRBV5-1 and TRBJ1-1, with 7 bases matching TRBD1. CDR1 and CDR2 (germline): SGHRS, YFSETQ. V was clipped by 0 bases and J by 7 bases; unmatched bases: 6. CDR3 size: 14 residues. In DNA, the CDR3 is TGCGCCAGCAGCTTGGGACAGGGCAACTATGAAGCTTTCTTT. This translates into CASSLGQGNYEAFF. The complete variable domain, with remaining parts taken from reference TRBV5-1 and TRBJ1-1, reads KAGVTQTPRYLIKTRGQQVTLSCSPISGHRSVSWYQQTPGQGLQFLFEYFSETQRNKGNFPGRFSGRQFSNSRSEMNVSTLELGDSALYLCASSLGQGNYEAFFGQGTRLTVV.